These T cell receptor beta chains were read from a single sample in a study of cytomegalovirus exposure and HLA in healthy donors. Only in-frame clones appear in the TCRdb table, and some are missing; sequencing was by immunoSEQ multiplex PCR. The sample contains 130,000 to 150,000 clones, 85% to 90% of which appear only once. The sample consisted of PBMCs. The receptors here all came from a man younger than 35 in good health and CMV-seronegative. CDR3s include the opening cysteine and the closing phenylalanine or tryptophan. D genes are given only for firm matches. Size is stated for part of the rows, as once, few or many counts, or as a class when the clone is expanded.

v_gene: TRBV2
d_gene: NA
j_gene: TRBJ1-3
abundance: NA
CDR3nt: TGTGCCAGCAGTGCTGTCAAGAGGGAGTCTGGAAACACCATATATTTT
CDR3aa: CASSAVKRESGNTIYF

v_gene: TRBV19
d_gene: TRBD1
j_gene: TRBJ2-7
abundance: NA
CDR3nt: TGTGCCAGTAGCCCTGGACAGGGGGCTAATTACGAGCAGTACTTC
CDR3aa: CASSPGQGANYEQYF

v_gene: TRBV6-4
d_gene: NA
j_gene: TRBJ2-2
abundance: NA
CDR3nt: TGTGCCAGCAGTGCGTTTATGACGGGGAACACCGGGGAGCTGTTTTTT
CDR3aa: CASSAFMTGNTGELFF

v_gene: TRBV6-5
d_gene: NA
j_gene: TRBJ1-1
abundance: NA
CDR3nt: TGTGCCAGCAGTTACCAACAGGGTTGGTTCAACACTGAAGCTTTCTTT
CDR3aa: CASSYQQGWFNTEAFF

v_gene: TRBV5-1
d_gene: NA
j_gene: TRBJ1-3
abundance: NA
CDR3nt: TGCGCCAGCAGCTCGACAGCTGGAAACACCATATATTTT
CDR3aa: CASSSTAGNTIYF

v_gene: TRBV4-1
d_gene: TRBD2
j_gene: TRBJ2-1
abundance: NA
CDR3nt: TGCGCCAGCAGCCCGGGGGGTGGGAGGTACAATGAGCAGTTCTTC
CDR3aa: CASSPGGGRYNEQFF

v_gene: TRBV7-2
d_gene: TRBD2
j_gene: TRBJ2-1
abundance: once
CDR3nt: TGTGCCAGCAGCTTACGGGCGGGAGAGTTCCATGAGCAGTTCTTC
CDR3aa: CASSLRAGEFHEQFF

v_gene: TRBV7-2
d_gene: NA
j_gene: TRBJ1-4
abundance: NA
CDR3nt: TGTGCCAGCAGCTTAGGCCAGGGCCGGGAAAAACTGTTTTTT
CDR3aa: CASSLGQGREKLFF

v_gene: TRBV7-2
d_gene: NA
j_gene: TRBJ2-7
abundance: few
CDR3nt: TGTGCCAGCAGCTTAGGACTGCGCTCCTACGAGCAGTACTTC
CDR3aa: CASSLGLRSYEQYF

v_gene: TRBV5-4
d_gene: NA
j_gene: TRBJ2-1
abundance: NA
CDR3nt: TGTGCCAGCAGCACCTCGGGAGTCAATGAGCAGTTCTTC
CDR3aa: CASSTSGVNEQFF

v_gene: TRBV11-2
d_gene: NA
j_gene: TRBJ1-3
abundance: NA
CDR3nt: TGTGCCAGCACCTACAGGGACGCAAAAGGAAACACCATATATTTT
CDR3aa: CASTYRDAKGNTIYF

v_gene: TRBV30
d_gene: NA
j_gene: TRBJ1-4
abundance: NA
CDR3nt: TGTGCCTGGAGTGAACAGGCGGCTAATGAAAAACTGTTTTTT
CDR3aa: CAWSEQAANEKLFF

v_gene: TRBV27
d_gene: NA
j_gene: TRBJ1-2
abundance: NA
CDR3nt: TGTGCCAGCAGTTCACGGGGAGTGACCAACTATGGCTACACCTTC
CDR3aa: CASSSRGVTNYGYTF

v_gene: TRBV18
d_gene: NA
j_gene: TRBJ1-5
abundance: NA
CDR3nt: TGTGCCAGCTCACAAGTACCCCCAGGGAACAATCAGCCCCAGCATTTT
CDR3aa: CASSQVPPGNNQPQHF

v_gene: TRBV7-2
d_gene: TRBD2
j_gene: TRBJ2-1
abundance: NA
CDR3nt: TGTGCCAGCAGCTACGGTCCGGGACTAGCGGAGACTGAGCAGTTCTTC
CDR3aa: CASSYGPGLAETEQFF

v_gene: TRBV11-2
d_gene: NA
j_gene: TRBJ2-1
abundance: NA
CDR3nt: TGTGCCAGCAGCTCCCCAGGGGGGAATGAGCAGTTCTTC
CDR3aa: CASSSPGGNEQFF

v_gene: TRBV30
d_gene: NA
j_gene: TRBJ1-1
abundance: NA
CDR3nt: TGTGCCTGGATATTGGCCTCCGAGAACACTGAAGCTTTCTTT
CDR3aa: CAWILASENTEAFF

v_gene: TRBV4-1
d_gene: TRBD2
j_gene: TRBJ2-5
abundance: NA
CDR3nt: TGCGCCAGCAGCCCAAGGACTAGCGATTTAGGAGAGACCCAGTACTTC
CDR3aa: CASSPRTSDLGETQYF

v_gene: TRBV6-5
d_gene: TRBD2
j_gene: TRBJ2-7
abundance: NA
CDR3nt: TGTGCCAGCAGTCTAGCGGGTTGGGCCTACGAGCAGTACTTC
CDR3aa: CASSLAGWAYEQYF

v_gene: TRBV29-1
d_gene: NA
j_gene: TRBJ1-4
abundance: NA
CDR3nt: TGCAGCGTTGAGTCAGGGAATGAAAAACTGTTTTTT
CDR3aa: CSVESGNEKLFF

v_gene: TRBV7-9
d_gene: TRBD1
j_gene: TRBJ2-7
abundance: NA
CDR3nt: TGTGCCAGCAGCTTACATCCGGGACAGGGGATACGAGGGCAGTACTTC
CDR3aa: CASSLHPGQGIRGQYF

v_gene: TRBV15
d_gene: NA
j_gene: TRBJ2-2
abundance: NA
CDR3nt: TGTGCCACCAGCATGCGGATGGACACCGGGGAGCTGTTTTTT
CDR3aa: CATSMRMDTGELFF

v_gene: TRBV2
d_gene: TRBD1
j_gene: TRBJ1-1
abundance: NA
CDR3nt: TGTGCCAGCAGCGGACAGGGAACGAACACTGAAGCTTTCTTT
CDR3aa: CASSGQGTNTEAFF

v_gene: TRBV6-5
d_gene: TRBD1
j_gene: TRBJ2-7
abundance: NA
CDR3nt: TGTGCCAGCAGGAAACCGGGACAGACTCATTACGAGCAGTACTTC
CDR3aa: CASRKPGQTHYEQYF

v_gene: TRBV7-2
d_gene: NA
j_gene: TRBJ1-3
abundance: NA
CDR3nt: TGTGCCAGCAGCTTAGGTCGAGGAACGGACTCTGGAAACACCATATATTTT
CDR3aa: CASSLGRGTDSGNTIYF

v_gene: TRBV7-9
d_gene: TRBD2
j_gene: TRBJ2-3
abundance: NA
CDR3nt: TGTGCCAGCAGCTTCAGGCGGGGGGGCACAGATACGCAGTATTTT
CDR3aa: CASSFRRGGTDTQYF

v_gene: TRBV18
d_gene: NA
j_gene: TRBJ2-1
abundance: NA
CDR3nt: TGTGCCAGCTCACCAAACGCGGGAGAGCAGTTCTTC
CDR3aa: CASSPNAGEQFF

v_gene: TRBV5-1
d_gene: TRBD2
j_gene: TRBJ2-1
abundance: NA
CDR3nt: TGCGCCAGCAGCTTCCAGCGGGAGGGCGATGAGCAGTTCTTC
CDR3aa: CASSFQREGDEQFF

v_gene: TRBV7-2
d_gene: NA
j_gene: TRBJ2-7
abundance: NA
CDR3nt: TGTGCCAGCAGCTTTATAGCGGAGTCTTCCTACGAGCAGTACTTC
CDR3aa: CASSFIAESSYEQYF

v_gene: TRBV11-2
d_gene: TRBD1
j_gene: TRBJ2-7
abundance: NA
CDR3nt: TGTGCCAGCAGCTTCGGGACAGTCCACTACGAGCAGTACTTC
CDR3aa: CASSFGTVHYEQYF

v_gene: TRBV2
d_gene: TRBD2
j_gene: TRBJ2-5
abundance: NA
CDR3nt: TGTGCCAGCAGTGAACCCTCGGGAGGGGTCTGGGAGACCCAGTACTTC
CDR3aa: CASSEPSGGVWETQYF

v_gene: TRBV6-1
d_gene: TRBD2
j_gene: TRBJ2-7
abundance: NA
CDR3nt: TGTGCCAGCAGTGAAAGAGCGGGGCTAACCTACGAGCAGTACTTC
CDR3aa: CASSERAGLTYEQYF

v_gene: TRBV18
d_gene: NA
j_gene: TRBJ2-3
abundance: NA
CDR3nt: TGTGCCAGCTCACAAATGGACAGCCGTCGCACAGATACGCAGTATTTT
CDR3aa: CASSQMDSRRTDTQYF

v_gene: TRBV13
d_gene: NA
j_gene: TRBJ1-4
abundance: NA
CDR3nt: TGTGCCAGCAGCCCCCAAGGAGGGGTCAAAGGAAAACTGTTTTTT
CDR3aa: CASSPQGGVKGKLFF

v_gene: TRBV5-1
d_gene: NA
j_gene: TRBJ2-3
abundance: few
CDR3nt: TGCGCCAGCAGTTCCTCCCCCGGGAAGAGCACAGATACGCAGTATTTT
CDR3aa: CASSSSPGKSTDTQYF

v_gene: TRBV25-1
d_gene: TRBD1
j_gene: TRBJ1-1
abundance: NA
CDR3nt: TGTGCCAGTGAAGGGGGCAGAGCGAACACTGAAGCTTTCTTT
CDR3aa: CASEGGRANTEAFF

v_gene: TRBV11-2
d_gene: NA
j_gene: TRBJ1-4
abundance: NA
CDR3nt: TGTGCCAGCAGCTTAGCGCCACAGAAGGGGGAAAAACTGTTTTTT
CDR3aa: CASSLAPQKGEKLFF

v_gene: TRBV7-6
d_gene: NA
j_gene: TRBJ2-7
abundance: once
CDR3nt: TGTGCCAGCAGCTTAGCTTCGGGTCCCTCGTACGAGCAGTACTTC
CDR3aa: CASSLASGPSYEQYF

v_gene: TRBV28
d_gene: TRBD2
j_gene: TRBJ2-7
abundance: few
CDR3nt: TGTGCCAGTATGGGACTAGCGGCCTACGAGCAGTACTTC
CDR3aa: CASMGLAAYEQYF

v_gene: TRBV5-4
d_gene: NA
j_gene: TRBJ1-1
abundance: NA
CDR3nt: TGTGCCAGCAGCTTGGCCGGGGGAGAGGCTGAAGCTTTCTTT
CDR3aa: CASSLAGGEAEAFF

v_gene: TRBV10-3
d_gene: NA
j_gene: TRBJ2-7
abundance: NA
CDR3nt: TGTGCCATCAGTGAGTCAAACGGGGACTACGAGCAGTACTTC
CDR3aa: CAISESNGDYEQYF

v_gene: TRBV30
d_gene: NA
j_gene: TRBJ1-1
abundance: once
CDR3nt: TGTGCCTGGACCCTATTTGGCACTGAAGCTTTCTTT
CDR3aa: CAWTLFGTEAFF